Listed here are 19 T cell receptor beta chains from one sample, sequenced in a study of cytomegalovirus exposure and HLA in healthy donors. The primer mix had 60 Vbeta and 13 Jbeta primers. Data came from immunoSEQ multiplex PCR; TCRdb stores just in-frame clones and leaves some out. Among some 140,000 clones listed, approximately 80% were seen once. The sample taken for sequencing was PBMCs. These receptors all come from a man aged 25-45 years in good health and CMV-seronegative.

The chain joins TRBV5-1 to TRBJ2-3; 10 bases match TRBD2. Trimming at V came to 0 bases and at J to 1 base, leaving 5 bases not matched to a gene. This CDR3 comprises 17 residues. The germline V gene has CDR1 SGHRS and CDR2 YFSETQ. This chain's CDR3 is CASSLASGSVGTDTQYF. CDR3 coding DNA: TGCGCCAGCAGCTTGGCTAGCGGGAGTGTTGGCACAGATACGCAGTATTTT.

This chain joins TRBV7-2 and TRBJ2-2; tentative D call: TRBD2 (5 bases). CDR1 is SGHTA and CDR2 is FQGNSA in the germline V gene. The CDR3 consists of 15 residues. V was clipped by 6 bases and J by 3 bases, with 14 bases between them. The DNA for the CDR3 is TGTGCCAGCAGTCCAACCAGCGGCCACACCGGGGAGCTGTTTTTT. This sequence encodes CASSPTSGHTGELFF. Full variable domain (outside the CDR3, taken from reference TRBV7-2 and TRBJ2-2): GAGVSQSPSNKVTEKGKDVELRCDPISGHTALYWYRQSLGQGLEFLIYFQGNSAPDKSGLPSDRFSAERTGGSVSTLTIQRTQQEDSAVYLCASSPTSGHTGELFFGEGSRLTVL.

The chain has TRBV5-6 and TRBJ2-1, with 8 positions matching TRBD2. The CDR3 length is 16 residues. With 1 base clipped from V and 4 bases from J, the junction kept 7 bases outside the gene matches. CDR1 is SGHDT, CDR2 YYEEEE, per germline. The CDR3 protein is CASSLSSGSWYNEQFF. CDR3 nucleotide sequence: TGTGCCAGCAGCTTGTCCAGCGGGAGCTGGTACAATGAGCAGTTCTTC.

Details on this clone: The germline gene is not matched at one end of the junction; a read error may be the cause. The chain employs TRBV5-1 and TRBJ1-2, with TRBD1 matching over 12 bases. The CDR3 length is 13 residues. Germline V gives CDR1 SGHRS, CDR2 YFSETQ. CDR3 nucleotides: TGCGCCAGCAGCCGGGGACAGGGGGCGCTCAGTTCCTTC. Translating gives CASSRGQGALSSF.

This clone was seen many times. The V and J genes are TRBV5-1 and TRBJ1-1, with D unclear. V was trimmed by 1 base and J by 10 bases, leaving 11 bases between them. The CDR3 runs to 12 residues. The V gene's germline CDR1 is SGHRS and CDR2 YFSETQ. The CDR3 DNA reads TGCGCCAGCAGCTTGAACGGGGAGCGAGCTTTCTTT. This translates into CASSLNGERAFF. The variable domain in full, completed from reference TRBV5-1 and TRBJ1-1, reads KAGVTQTPRYLIKTRGQQVTLSCSPISGHRSVSWYQQTPGQGLQFLFEYFSETQRNKGNFPGRFSGRQFSNSRSEMNVSTLELGDSALYLCASSLNGERAFFGQGTRLTVV.

J is TRBJ2-1 and V is TRBV11-2, with D hard to call. V lost 4 bases, J lost 6 bases, and 19 bases lay in between. This CDR3 comprises 16 residues. Germline loops: CDR1 SGHAT, CDR2 FQNNGV. The CDR3 DNA is TGTGCCAGCAGCTCATTCACTACTCCTCAGCCCAATGAGCAGTTCTTC. Encoded protein: CASSSFTTPQPNEQFF.

This rearrangement joins TRBV6-5 to TRBJ1-6; tentative D call: TRBD1 (5 bases). This CDR3 comprises 15 residues. V lost 6 bases and J 5 bases, leaving 14 bases between the germline ends. Germline CDR1 reads MNHEY; CDR2 reads SVGAGI. As DNA, the CDR3 is TGTGCCAGCAGCTTAGGGGCGCCGGATAATTCACCCCTCCACTTT. Protein sequence: CASSLGAPDNSPLHF.

This clone was seen only once. The chain carries TRBV18 and TRBJ2-1; 8 nucleotides line up with TRBD2. Germline V gene sequence: CDR1 KGHSH, CDR2 LQKENI. The CDR3 extends over 12 amino acids. The trim removed 1 base at V and 14 bases at J, leaving 4 bases unmatched. The CDR3 DNA sequence: TGTGCCAGCTCACCACGGGGACTAGAAAAGTTCTTC. Encoded protein: CASSPRGLEKFF.

J is TRBJ2-7 and V is TRBV6-1, with TRBD2 identical over 7 bases. J lost 3 bases, V lost 1 base, and 3 bases had no gene match. The CDR3 runs to 14 residues. The germline CDR1 and CDR2 sequences are MNHNS and SASEGT. The CDR3 DNA follows: TGTGCCAGCAGTGAAGGGGAGGGCCTCTACGAGCAGTACTTC. Translated: CASSEGEGLYEQYF.

CDR3 DNA: TGTGCCAGTAGTATAAATGGGGGTAGCGGGAGTTGCGAGCAGTACTTC. As protein: CASSINGGSGSCEQYF. The J gene is TRBJ2-7, the V gene TRBV19; 9 nucleotides agree with TRBD2. Germline V gene data show CDR1 as LNHDA and CDR2 as SQIVND (reference sequence). The CDR3 loop spans 16 amino acids. The V and J ends lost 2 bases and 6 bases, in that order; junction bases with no gene match: 11.

The rearrangement joins TRBV7-2 to TRBJ2-5; D unclear. Germline V lookup: CDR1 SGHTA, CDR2 FQGNSA. Trimming shortened V by 2 bases and J by 5 bases, and 9 bases separated the two germline ends. The CDR3 has 13 residues. The CDR3 loop reads CASSLLEAETQYF. CDR3 in DNA: TGTGCCAGCAGCTTATTGGAAGCGGAGACCCAGTACTTC. The full variable domain, its missing parts supplied by reference TRBV7-2 and TRBJ2-5, is GAGVSQSPSNKVTEKGKDVELRCDPISGHTALYWYRQSLGQGLEFLIYFQGNSAPDKSGLPSDRFSAERTGGSVSTLTIQRTQQEDSAVYLCASSLLEAETQYFGPGTRLLVL.

The chain joins TRBV6-5 to TRBJ2-5; 12 bases map to TRBD2. V lost 6 bases, J lost 5 bases, and 7 bases stayed unmatched. This CDR3 has 15 amino acids. The germline CDR1 and CDR2 sequences are MNHEY and SVGAGI. CDR3 protein: CASRLTSGSYETQYF. DNA for the CDR3: TGTGCCAGCAGGCTGACTAGCGGGAGTTATGAGACCCAGTACTTC.

The V and J genes are TRBV6-4 and TRBJ2-1, with 10 bases fitting TRBD2. Per germline, CDR1 MRHNA and CDR2 SNTAGT. V trimming: 0 bases; J trimming: 8 bases; junction bases outside the gene matches: 4. The CDR3 contains 15 residues. CDR3 sequence reads: CASSDSTSGTYEQFF. The CDR3 bases are TGTGCCAGCAGTGACTCAACTAGCGGGACCTATGAGCAGTTCTTC.

The chain combines TRBV6-1 with TRBJ1-3, with D hard to call. The germline V and J ends were trimmed by 0 bases and 9 bases, with 9 bases remaining between them. Germline CDR1 is MNHNS and CDR2 is SASEGT. The CDR3 contains 13 residues. CDR3 sequence reads: CASSEADRGTIYF. CDR3 DNA sequence: TGTGCCAGCAGTGAAGCTGATCGAGGCACCATATATTTT.

The V gene is TRBV10-3, the J gene TRBJ1-1; TRBD1 might be the D (5 bases). The CDR3 consists of 13 residues. Per the germline V gene, CDR1 is ENHRY and CDR2 is SYGVKD. V was pared by 2 bases and J by 8 bases, with 12 bases between. The CDR3: CAISEGMGQEAFF. CDR3 nucleotide sequence: TGTGCCATCAGTGAGGGGATGGGGCAAGAAGCTTTCTTT.

This chain uses TRBV11-2 with TRBJ2-5; a possible D gene is TRBD1 (6 bases). TRBJ2-7 explains the end of the DNA better; the J call may be wrong. This CDR3 region has 14 residues. Germline assignment: CDR1 SGHAT and CDR2 FQNNGV. CDR3 protein: CASSLLGGTYEQYF. The CDR3, as DNA: TGTGCCAGCAGCTTACTAGGGGGTACCTACGAGCAGTACTTC.

J is TRBJ2-1 and V is TRBV15; 10 nucleotides match TRBD1. The V and J ends lost 6 bases and 3 bases, in that order; junction bases with no gene match: 2. The CDR3 has 14 amino acids. CDR1 is LNHNV, CDR2 YYDKDF, per germline (reference sequence). The CDR3 coding sequence is TGTGCCACCAGTCGGACAGGGGGCTACAATGAGCAGTTCTTC. It translates to CATSRTGGYNEQFF.

The CDR3 nucleotides read TGTGCCAGCAGCTTAGGGACAGGGGCCTACGAGCAGTACTTC. Encoded protein: CASSLGTGAYEQYF. The chain recombines TRBV11-2 with TRBJ2-7, with 9 bases fitting TRBD1. The CDR3 length is 14 residues. CDR1 and CDR2 from the germline V gene are SGHAT and FQNNGV. J gave up 2 bases and V 1 base, and 0 bases lay outside the gene matches.

This clone was found once. The V call is TRBV30, the J call TRBJ2-5; 7 nucleotides agree with TRBD2. Per the germline V gene, CDR1 is GTSNPN and CDR2 is SVGIG (reference sequence). CDR3 length equals 14 residues. V shed 1 base, J shed 5 bases, and the junction held 7 bases outside the gene matches. The CDR3 coding sequence is TGTGCCTGGAGTGCCTTAGCGGGTACGGAGACCCAGTACTTC. It is translated as CAWSALAGTETQYF. The variable domain in full, with the rest retrieved from reference TRBV30 and TRBJ2-5, is SQTIHQWPATLVQPVGSPLSLECTVEGTSNPNLYWYRQAAGRGLQLLFYSVGIGQISSEVPQNLSASRPQDRQFILSSKKLLLSDSGFYLCAWSALAGTETQYFGPGTRLLVL.